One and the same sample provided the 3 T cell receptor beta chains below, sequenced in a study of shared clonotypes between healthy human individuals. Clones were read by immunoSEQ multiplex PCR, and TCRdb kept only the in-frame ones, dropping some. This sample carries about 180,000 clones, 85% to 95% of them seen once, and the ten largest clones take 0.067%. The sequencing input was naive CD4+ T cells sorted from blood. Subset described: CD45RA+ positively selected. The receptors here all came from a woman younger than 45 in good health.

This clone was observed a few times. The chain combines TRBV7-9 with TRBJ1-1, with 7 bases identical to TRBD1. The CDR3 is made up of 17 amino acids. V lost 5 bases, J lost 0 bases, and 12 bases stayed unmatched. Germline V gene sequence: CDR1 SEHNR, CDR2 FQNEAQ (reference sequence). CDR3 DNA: TGTGCCAGCAGCGGTAGAAGGGGACAGTACATGAACACTGAAGCTTTCTTT. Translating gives CASSGRRGQYMNTEAFF.

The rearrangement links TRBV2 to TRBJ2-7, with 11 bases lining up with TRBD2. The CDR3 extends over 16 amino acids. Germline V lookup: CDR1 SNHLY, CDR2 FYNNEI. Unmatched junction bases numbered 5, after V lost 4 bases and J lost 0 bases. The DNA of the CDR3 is TGTGCCAGCAGTGGAACCGGGACTAGCGGCTCCTACGAGCAGTACTTC. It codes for CASSGTGTSGSYEQYF.

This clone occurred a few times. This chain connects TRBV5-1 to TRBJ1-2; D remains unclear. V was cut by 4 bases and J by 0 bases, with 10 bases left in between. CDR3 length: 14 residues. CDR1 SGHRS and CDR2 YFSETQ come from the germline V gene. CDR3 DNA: TGCGCCAGCAGCCGTCGTACAACTAACTATGGCTACACCTTC. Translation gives CASSRRTTNYGYTF.